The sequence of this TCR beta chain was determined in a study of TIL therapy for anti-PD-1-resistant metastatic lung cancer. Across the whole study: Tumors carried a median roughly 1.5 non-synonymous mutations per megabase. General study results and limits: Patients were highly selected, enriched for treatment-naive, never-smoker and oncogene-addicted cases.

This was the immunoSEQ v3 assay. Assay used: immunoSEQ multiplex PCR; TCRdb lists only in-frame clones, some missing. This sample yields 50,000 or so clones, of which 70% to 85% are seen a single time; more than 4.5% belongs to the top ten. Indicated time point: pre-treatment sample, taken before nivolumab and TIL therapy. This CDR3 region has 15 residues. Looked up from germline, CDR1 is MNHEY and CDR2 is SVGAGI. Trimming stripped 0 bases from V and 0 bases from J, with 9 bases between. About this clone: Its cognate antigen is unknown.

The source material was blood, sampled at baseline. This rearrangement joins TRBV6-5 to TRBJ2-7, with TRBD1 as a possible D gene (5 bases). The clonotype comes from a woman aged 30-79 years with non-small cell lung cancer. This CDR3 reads CASSYSGLTSYEQYF. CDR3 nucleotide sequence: TGTGCCAGCAGTTACTCGGGGCTGACCTCCTACGAGCAGTACTTC.